This TCR beta chain emerged from a study of graft-versus-host responses after intestinal transplantation. Produced via immunoSEQ multiplex PCR; TCRdb's table is partial and in-frame only. The table includes about 98,000 clones, 75% to 90% detected once. On this clone: Its target is not known.

Germline assignment: CDR1 SQVTM and CDR2 ANQGSEA. The CDR3 contains 13 residues. The chain carries TRBV29-1 and TRBJ2-7, with D tentatively TRBD2 (5 bases). This TCR derives from a human donor who received an intestinal transplant. This sample comprised unstimulated CD8+ T cells sorted from spleen or lymph node cells, obtained before intestinal transplant. The CDR3 region is CSAQLAVGYEQYF. CDR3 DNA: TGCAGTGCTCAGCTAGCCGTAGGATACGAGCAGTACTTC.